One sample yielded the 24 T cell receptor beta chains listed below, sequenced in a study of blood T cell repertoires in COVID-19. TCRdb keeps only in-frame clones here, not all; method: immunoSEQ multiplex PCR. Of some 250,000 clones listed, around 85% are singletons. The source material was peripheral blood. These receptors were taken from a woman in her 30s who had recovered from COVID-19.

The chain has TRBV5-1 and TRBJ1-1; TRBD1 matches 7 bases. CDR3 length: 15 amino acids. The trim removed 5 bases at V and 0 bases at J, leaving 7 bases unmatched. The germline V gene has CDR1 SGHRS and CDR2 YFSETQ. The CDR3: CASSDQGTVNTEAFF. CDR3 sequence (DNA): TGCGCCAGCAGTGACCAAGGGACAGTGAACACTGAAGCTTTCTTT.

The V gene is TRBV27, the J gene TRBJ2-7; 15 positions match TRBD2. From germline, CDR1 is MNHEY and CDR2 SMNVEV (reference sequence). The V and J ends lost 7 bases and 2 bases, in that order; junction bases with no gene match: 12. The CDR3 is 18 residues long. The CDR3: CASKLRTSGGVSTYEQYF. The CDR3 DNA reads as TGTGCCAGCAAACTAAGGACTAGCGGGGGGGTCTCTACCTACGAGCAGTACTTC.

This clone was seen once. The chain employs TRBV18 and TRBJ1-1; a weak D match, TRBD1 (6 bases). The V gene lost 6 bases and the J gene lost 0 bases, with 14 bases spanning the gap. CDR3 size: 15 residues. Germline CDR1 KGHSH, CDR2 LQKENI. CDR3 residues: CASSGATGMNTEAFF. The CDR3 nucleotides read TGTGCCAGCTCTGGGGCGACAGGTATGAACACTGAAGCTTTCTTT.

The chain is built from TRBV6-5 and TRBJ1-1; D uncertain. This CDR3 spans 14 amino acids. CDR1 MNHEY and CDR2 SVGAGI come from the germline V gene. The germline V and J ends were trimmed by 7 bases and 0 bases, with 12 bases remaining between them. This CDR3 reads CASKEVGMNTEAFF. The CDR3 DNA reads as TGTGCCAGCAAGGAGGTAGGGATGAACACTGAAGCTTTCTTT.

V usage is TRBV25-1 and J usage is TRBJ1-1; a possible D gene is TRBD1 (5 bases). The CDR3 consists of 15 residues. The germline CDR1 and CDR2 sequences are MGHDK and SYGVNS. Trimming left V 3 bases short and J 8 bases short, with 19 bases between. The CDR3 reads CASSDSGRGSTEAFF. The CDR3 region has the DNA TGTGCCAGCAGTGATTCCGGACGGGGGTCAACGGAAGCTTTCTTT.

Here the CDR3 DNA reads TGTGCCTGGAGTGAAGGGGTGGATCAGCCCCAGCATTTT. Protein: CAWSEGVDQPQHF. The V gene is TRBV30, the J gene TRBJ1-5; the D gene is possibly TRBD1 (5 bases). The CDR3 is 13 amino acids. V gave up 1 base and J gave up 5 bases, with 9 bases separating them. Germline V gene lookup returns CDR1 GTSNPN and CDR2 SVGIG (reference sequence).

The chain combines TRBV7-9 with TRBJ1-4; TRBD1 aligns across 7 bases. CDR3 length: 19 amino acids. The germline CDR1 and CDR2 sequences are SEHNR and FQNEAQ (reference sequence). J was trimmed by 7 bases and V by 5 bases; bases with no gene match: 22. This CDR3 reads CASSPRQGWANVTGEKLFF. CDR3 bases: TGTGCCAGCAGCCCGAGACAGGGTTGGGCCAACGTCACCGGTGAAAAACTGTTTTTT.

The J gene is TRBJ2-1, the V gene TRBV7-3; 8 nucleotides match TRBD2. Germline loops: CDR1 SGHTA, CDR2 FQGTGA. The junction had 10 bases not matched to a gene; V was cut back by 4 bases and J by 8 bases. This CDR3 comprises 15 residues. The CDR3 protein is CASSYMRGARDEQFF. Here the CDR3 DNA reads TGTGCCAGCAGCTACATGCGGGGGGCCAGGGATGAGCAGTTCTTC.

The CDR3 DNA reads TGTGCCAGCAGTTACTCGCCCCGGACAGATTTAAACACCGGGGAGCTGTTTTTT. Amino acids: CASSYSPRTDLNTGELFF. This rearrangement joins TRBV6-2 or TRBV6-3 to TRBJ2-2, with a weak D call TRBD1 (6 bases). Germline V gene data show CDR1 as MNHEY and CDR2 as SVGEGT. The CDR3 consists of 18 residues. The V gene lost 0 bases and the J gene lost 2 bases, with 16 bases spanning the gap.

The chain has TRBV10-3 and TRBJ2-1, with D uncertain. Trimming removed 4 bases from V and 6 bases from J, with 10 bases in between. Germline V gene data show CDR1 as ENHRY and CDR2 as SYGVKD. The length of the CDR3 is 13 residues. CDR3 sequence: CAISVERGNEQFF. The CDR3 DNA sequence: TGTGCCATCAGTGTTGAGCGTGGCAATGAGCAGTTCTTC.

This chain links TRBV5-1 with TRBJ1-1; TRBD1 agrees at 8 bases. With 0 bases clipped from V and 3 bases from J, the junction kept 10 bases outside the gene matches. In germline, CDR1 is SGHRS, CDR2 YFSETQ. The CDR3 extends over 17 amino acids. The CDR3 sequence: CASSLGTGGYGDTEAFF. CDR3 DNA sequence: TGCGCCAGCAGCTTGGGTACAGGGGGATATGGAGACACTGAAGCTTTCTTT.

DNA of the CDR3: TGTGCCAGCAGCAAAAACCGCGACAGGGTCGGGGACCCAGGTAATGAAAAACTGTTTTTT. Its translation is CASSKNRDRVGDPGNEKLFF. The chain employs TRBV9 and TRBJ1-4; 7 bases fit TRBD1. In germline, CDR1 is SGDLS, CDR2 YYNGEE. Trimming removed 4 bases from V and 4 bases from J; junction bases left unmatched: 22. The length of the CDR3 is 20 residues.

The chain uses TRBV5-6 and TRBJ2-7, with D unresolved. Germline loops: CDR1 SGHDT, CDR2 YYEEEE. The V gene lost 5 bases and the J gene lost 3 bases, with 15 bases spanning the gap. The CDR3 loop spans 14 amino acids. This CDR3 reads CASSTPPRNYEQYF. For the CDR3, the DNA is TGTGCCAGCAGTACCCCCCCGCGGAACTACGAGCAGTACTTC.

The chain employs TRBV19 and TRBJ2-7; D unclear. V gave up 2 bases and J gave up 3 bases, with 8 bases separating them. Germline CDR1 is LNHDA and CDR2 is SQIVND (reference sequence). The CDR3 has 13 amino acids. The CDR3, as DNA: TGTGCCAGTAGTATACAACATGTCTACGAGCAGTACTTC. Translating it yields CASSIQHVYEQYF.

V and J are TRBV29-1 and TRBJ1-5, with a possible D match to TRBD1 (6 bases). This CDR3 contains 15 residues. Trimming removed 6 bases from V and 0 bases from J, with 15 bases in between. Germline V gene sequence: CDR1 SQVTM, CDR2 ANQGSEA. CDR3: CSVAGGANSNQPQHF. CDR3 in DNA: TGCAGCGTAGCCGGGGGGGCGAATAGCAATCAGCCCCAGCATTTT.

This chain joins TRBV2 and TRBJ1-6; 8 bases line up with TRBD1. Per the germline V gene, CDR1 is SNHLY and CDR2 is FYNNEI. V lost 5 bases, J lost 0 bases, and 6 bases stayed unmatched. The CDR3 sequence is 17 residues long. The CDR3 DNA follows: TGTGCCAGCAGTCCTCAGGGGGCCGTCTCCTATAATTCACCCCTCCACTTT. Translating gives CASSPQGAVSYNSPLHF.

DNA for the CDR3: TGTGCCAGCAGCCCCCAAGGGGCGGTTTTTAATGAAAAACTGTTTTTT. Protein: CASSPQGAVFNEKLFF. The chain carries TRBV9 and TRBJ1-4, with D possibly TRBD1 on 5 matching bases. This CDR3 spans 16 amino acids. Trimming shortened V by 4 bases and J by 4 bases, and 17 bases separated the two germline ends. From germline, CDR1 is SGDLS and CDR2 YYNGEE.

This clone appeared once. The chain carries TRBV4-1 and TRBJ2-7; 9 bases map to TRBD1. Germline values: CDR1 MGHRA, CDR2 YSYEKL. V shed 0 bases, J shed 1 base, and the junction held 4 bases outside the gene matches. The CDR3 spans 16 residues. CDR3 coding DNA: TGCGCCAGCAGCCAAGATCCGGACAGGGGTTCCTACGAGCAGTACTTC. It specifies CASSQDPDRGSYEQYF.

The genes are TRBV3-1 (or the pseudogene TRBV3-2) and TRBJ1-4; 9 bases match TRBD1. V gave up 5 bases and J gave up 3 bases; unmatched junction bases: 4. CDR1 and CDR2 (germline): LGHDT, YNNKEL (reference sequence). This CDR3 has 15 residues. The CDR3 nucleotides are TGTGCCAGCAGCATACAGGGGGCTGCTAATGAAAAACTGTTTTTT. Protein sequence: CASSIQGAANEKLFF.

This chain connects TRBV5-6 to TRBJ2-2, with D uncertain. This CDR3 comprises 16 residues. Germline values: CDR1 SGHDT, CDR2 YYEEEE. V lost 2 bases and J lost 0, with 11 bases in between. Here the CDR3 DNA reads TGTGCCAGCAGCTTTAGAATGATGGCGAACACCGGGGAGCTGTTTTTT. As protein: CASSFRMMANTGELFF.

This clone occurred a few times. V usage is TRBV5-1 and J usage is TRBJ1-1; weak D call: TRBD1 (6 bases). Germline values: CDR1 SGHRS, CDR2 YFSETQ. V was trimmed by 4 bases and J by 1 base, leaving 11 bases between them. This CDR3 region has 14 residues. This CDR3 is CASSERTANTEAFF. The CDR3 DNA reads as TGCGCCAGCAGCGAAAGGACAGCGAACACTGAAGCTTTCTTT. Together with reference TRBV5-1 and TRBJ1-1, the CDR3 gives the full variable domain: KAGVTQTPRYLIKTRGQQVTLSCSPISGHRSVSWYQQTPGQGLQFLFEYFSETQRNKGNFPGRFSGRQFSNSRSEMNVSTLELGDSALYLCASSERTANTEAFFGQGTRLTVV.

The chain links TRBV4-1 to TRBJ1-3; D is unresolved. This CDR3 comprises 17 residues. V lost 1 base and J lost 5, with 18 bases in between. CDR1 is MGHRA, CDR2 YSYEKL, per germline. The CDR3 is CASSQVGATGKRNTIYF. The CDR3 DNA reads as TGCGCCAGCAGCCAAGTGGGCGCGACGGGGAAGAGAAACACCATATATTTT.

This chain links TRBV6-1 with TRBJ2-1; a possible D gene is TRBD1 (6 bases). Trimming left V 1 base short and J 8 bases short, with 15 bases between. CDR1 MNHNS and CDR2 SASEGT come from the germline V gene. This CDR3 region has 15 residues. CDR3 nucleotides: TGTGCCAGCAGTGAAGAAACAGGGTGGGGCCATGAGCAGTTCTTC. This codes for CASSEETGWGHEQFF.

The J gene is TRBJ2-7, the V gene TRBV15, with D possibly being TRBD2 (6 bases). This CDR3 comprises 14 residues. V was shortened by 1 base and J by 0 bases, with 7 bases between the two germline ends. In germline, CDR1 is LNHNV, CDR2 YYDKDF (reference sequence). The CDR3 region has the DNA TGTGCCACCAGCAGAGGGCGGGACTCCTACGAGCAGTACTTC. It translates to CATSRGRDSYEQYF.